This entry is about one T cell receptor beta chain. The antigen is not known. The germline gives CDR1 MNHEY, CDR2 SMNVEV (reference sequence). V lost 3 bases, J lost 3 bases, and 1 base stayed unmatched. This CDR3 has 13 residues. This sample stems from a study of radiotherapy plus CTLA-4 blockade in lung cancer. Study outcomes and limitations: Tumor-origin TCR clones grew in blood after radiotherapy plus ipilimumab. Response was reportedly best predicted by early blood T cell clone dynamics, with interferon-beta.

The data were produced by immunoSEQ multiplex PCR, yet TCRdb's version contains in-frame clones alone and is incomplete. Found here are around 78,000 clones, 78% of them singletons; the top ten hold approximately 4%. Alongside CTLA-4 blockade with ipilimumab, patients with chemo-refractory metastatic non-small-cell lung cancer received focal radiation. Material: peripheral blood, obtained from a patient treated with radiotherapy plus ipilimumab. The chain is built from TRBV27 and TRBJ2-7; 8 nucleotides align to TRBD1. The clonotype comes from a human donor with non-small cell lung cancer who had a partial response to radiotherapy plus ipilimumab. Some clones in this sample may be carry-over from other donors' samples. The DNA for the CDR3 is TGTGCCAGCAGTTTCGACAGGGGCTACGAGCAGTACTTC. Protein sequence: CASSFDRGYEQYF.